Listed below are T cell receptor beta chains from one sample, sequenced in a study of OX40 agonist ivuxolimab in advanced cancers. Only in-frame clones appear in the TCRdb table, and some are missing; sequencing was by immunoSEQ multiplex PCR. The sample consists of over 40,000 clones, 80% to 85% of them appearing once. The source was CD4+ or CD8+ T cells sorted from blood, collected in a trial of the OX40 agonist ivuxolimab. Source of these receptors: an adult with an advanced solid tumor such as melanoma, head and neck, liver or kidney cancer. CDR3s include the opening cysteine and the closing phenylalanine or tryptophan. D genes are given only for firm matches. Clone size appears in some rows only: once, few, many, or a class for an expanded clone.

V	J	size	D	DNA	CDR3
TRBV29-1	TRBJ1-3	-	-	TGCAGCGTTGTAGGGGGGCCTAGCTCTGGAAACACCATATATTTT	CSVVGGPSSGNTIYF
TRBV10-3	TRBJ1-2	-	TRBD1	TGTGCCATCAGTGGCAGACAGGGGGATAACTATGGCTACACCTTC	CAISGRQGDNYGYTF
TRBV27	TRBJ2-7	-	-	TGTGCCAGCATGGCTAGAACCTACGAGCAGTACTTC	CASMARTYEQYF
TRBV27	TRBJ1-1	once	TRBD1	TGTGCCAGCAGTCCAATCCCTACAGGGGCCGGGGGATTTGAAGCTTTCTTT	CASSPIPTGAGGFEAFF
TRBV30	TRBJ2-2	-	TRBD2	TGTGCCTGGAGCCGGGAGGGCCTTACCGGGGAGCTGTTTTTT	CAWSREGLTGELFF
TRBV19	TRBJ1-1	once	-	TGTGCCAGTAAGGTGGCCCAGGGTAGCACTGAAGCTTTCTTT	CASKVAQGSTEAFF
TRBV14	TRBJ2-6	-	TRBD1	TGTGCCAGCAGCCAAGTCCAGGGGGCTTTGGCTGGGGCCAACGTCCTGACTTTC	CASSQVQGALAGANVLTF
TRBV12-5	TRBJ2-3	-	-	TGTGCTAGTGGTTTGGTAGTAGATACGCAGTATTTT	CASGLVVDTQYF
TRBV5-7	TRBJ2-5	few	TRBD2	TGTGCCAGCAGCATAGGGACTAGCGGGAGGTGCCCGGGGACCCAGTACTTC	CASSIGTSGRCPGTQYF
TRBV18	TRBJ2-7	-	-	TGTGCCAGCTCACGATTGGGGGGTAACGAGCAGTACTTC	CASSRLGGNEQYF
TRBV19	TRBJ2-3	-	-	TGTGCCAGTAGTATAATGTCGATGGGGACAGATACGCAGTATTTT	CASSIMSMGTDTQYF
TRBV2	TRBJ2-7	-	-	TGTGCCAGCAGTGAAGGCCAGGGGCTCTACGAGCAGTACTTC	CASSEGQGLYEQYF
TRBV6-5	TRBJ2-7	-	TRBD2	TGTGCCAGCAGTTCCGGAGCGGGAGGGCCTATCTACGAGCAGTACTTC	CASSSGAGGPIYEQYF
TRBV9	TRBJ1-1	-	-	TGTGCCAGCAGCGTAGGCCGGGGACTGAACACTGAAGCTTTCTTT	CASSVGRGLNTEAFF
TRBV15	TRBJ2-1	-	-	TGTGCCACCAGCAGCGTGGGGGTGTCAAATGAGCAGTTCTTC	CATSSVGVSNEQFF